This T cell receptor beta chain was sequenced for a study of T cell repertoires in cytomegalovirus infection. Whole-study context: Well-studied HLA-B-restricted CMV epitopes were used in the study alongside recently identified HLA-C-restricted ones.

V lost 1 base and J lost 2, with 9 bases in between. The V gene's germline CDR1 is SGHTA and CDR2 FQGNSA. This CDR3 has 14 residues. The sample holds many counts of this clonotype. The antigen remains unidentified. Notes on the study in general: HLA-C-restricted CMV-specific TCR beta clonotypes prevailed in the ex vivo response. Summed frequency of public TCR beta families distinguished CMV carriers with the relevant HLA.

TCRdb itself ran the reads through MiXCR, one entry per CDR3 protein. The table shows nearly 700,000 distinct CDR3 sequences, with approximately 33% occurring only once. The TCR was taken from a human donor in good health (CMV status not recorded). Some clones in this sample may be carry-over from other donors' samples. The chain has TRBV7-2 and TRBJ2-7; D may be TRBD1 (5 bases). The sequencing here drew on cultured PBMCs, taken from culture after CMV antigen stimulation. The CDR3 coding sequence is TGTGCCAGCAGCTTAGTGGTGGGGCCCTACGAGCAGTACTTC. It codes for CASSLVVGPYEQYF.